The 9 T cell receptor beta chains below come from one sample, sequenced in a study of blood T cell repertoires in COVID-19. Profiled with immunoSEQ multiplex PCR; TCRdb holds only in-frame clones, not every one. The sample holds 250,000 to 300,000 clones, 70% to 90% seen once. Sequenced material: peripheral blood. The receptors shown here come from a man between 18 and 35 years old with active or convalescent COVID-19.

The chain uses TRBV2 and TRBJ1-3; D uncertain. The CDR3 length is 14 residues. Looked up from germline, CDR1 is SNHLY and CDR2 is FYNNEI. Trimming removed 3 bases from V and 0 bases from J, with 6 bases in between. CDR3 loop: CASSEESSGNTIYF. The CDR3, as DNA: TGTGCCAGCAGTGAGGAGAGCTCTGGAAACACCATATATTTT.

The chain joins TRBV7-2 to TRBJ2-7; D is possibly TRBD1 (5 bases). V dropped 3 bases and J dropped 2 bases, with 8 bases sitting between them. The CDR3 spans 13 residues. CDR1 and CDR2 (germline): SGHTA, FQGNSA. The CDR3, as DNA: TGTGCCAGCAGCTTTGGGGCAGCCTACGAGCAGTACTTC. Protein sequence: CASSFGAAYEQYF.

This sequence joins TRBV10-3 and TRBJ1-5, with TRBD1 matching over 11 bases. The V gene end was trimmed by 2 bases and the J gene end by 6 bases; junction bases not matched to a gene: 3. Germline CDR1 is ENHRY and CDR2 is SYGVKD. The CDR3 length is 15 residues. In nucleotides, the CDR3 is TGTGCCATCAGTGAGGGACAGGGGGCCGGTCAGCCCCAGCATTTT. It translates to CAISEGQGAGQPQHF.

The chain carries TRBV5-8 and TRBJ2-6; D remains ambiguous. Germline loops: CDR1 SGHTS, CDR2 YDEGEE. The V and J ends lost 1 base and 0 bases respectively, with 5 bases between them. CDR3 length: 15 residues. CDR3 amino acids: CASSLSVSGANVLTF. CDR3 nucleotides: TGTGCCAGCAGCTTGAGCGTCTCTGGGGCCAACGTCCTGACTTTC.

This clone was counted a few times. The chain links TRBV30 to TRBJ1-5; no definite D call. V lost 0 bases and J lost 7, with 13 bases in between. The CDR3 runs 14 residues. CDR1 and CDR2 from the germline V gene are GTSNPN and SVGIG (reference sequence). CDR3 DNA sequence: TGTGCCTGGAGTGTAAGCACGACGGGACAGCCCCAGCATTTT. It translates to CAWSVSTTGQPQHF.

This rearrangement joins TRBV9 to TRBJ1-1, with 7 bases aligning to TRBD1. V trimming: 5 bases; J trimming: 1 base; junction bases outside the gene matches: 5. There are 14 residues in the CDR3. Looked up from germline, CDR1 is SGDLS and CDR2 is YYNGEE. As DNA, the CDR3 is TGTGCCAGCAGTACCACAGGGGCGAACACTGAAGCTTTCTTT. This gives the protein CASSTTGANTEAFF.

This chain joins TRBV5-4 and TRBJ2-1, with no clear D. The CDR3 has 14 residues. Germline V gene sequence: CDR1 SGHNT, CDR2 YYREEE (reference sequence). V was shortened by 3 bases and J by 9 bases, with 16 bases between the two germline ends. The CDR3 DNA reads TGTGCCAGCAGCTCGACCCCCGGAGTTAGTGAGCAGTTCTTC. Translated: CASSSTPGVSEQFF.

For this clone: The junction differs from germline at one of its ends, possibly a read error. CDR3 in DNA: TGTGCCAGCAGTTTGCCGGGGGGGGACGGTTCCTTC. Its translation: CASSLPGGDGSF. This sequence joins TRBV12-3 or TRBV12-4 and TRBJ1-2, with D perhaps matching TRBD1 (5 bases). The CDR3 contains 12 residues.

The DNA for the CDR3 is TGTGCCAGCAGTCCCGGGACTGCCTATCTAAGGCAGTTCTTC. Its protein product is CASSPGTAYLRQFF. The chain is built from TRBV5-4 and TRBJ2-1; D perhaps matches TRBD2 (6 bases). Germline CDR1 and CDR2: SGHNT and YYREEE (reference sequence). The CDR3 spans 14 residues. V was clipped by 5 bases and J by 12 bases, with 21 bases between them.